This note documents a single TCR beta chain sequence. Its antigen is unknown. This record belongs to a study of T cell clonotyping in hematopoietic cell transplantation. Whole-study results and caveats: No sorting was done, leaving CD4 and CD8 contributions mixed. After transplant, recipient diversity fell while pathologically expanded clonotypes grew through day 180. Few recipient clonotypes overlapped donors; over 95% were de novo at given depth. Graft donor and pretransplant recipient Inverse Simpson Index values predicted broader posttransplant TCR diversity.

The ends lost 5 bases at V and 7 bases at J; junction bases unmatched: 11. Looked up from germline, CDR1 is GTSNPN and CDR2 is SVGIG (reference sequence). This CDR3 is built from 14 residues. Libraries were prepared by immunoSEQ multiplex PCR; TCRdb keeps only in-frame clonotypes and omits some of them. The table shows 16,000 or so clones, with 71% occurring only once. The sequencing input was peripheral blood mononuclear cells. The source of this sequence is a woman aged 60-70 years in good health. Some clones in this sample may be carry-over from other donors' samples. The chain couples TRBV30 to TRBJ1-2, with 9 bases aligning to TRBD1. The CDR3 region is CAWSLAGQGGGYTF. CDR3 coding DNA: TGTGCCTGGTCTCTAGCGGGACAGGGTGGTGGCTACACCTTC. The full variable domain, in which reference TRBV30 and TRBJ1-2 provide the parts outside the CDR3, is SQTIHQWPATLVQPVGSPLSLECTVEGTSNPNLYWYRQAAGRGLQLLFYSVGIGQISSEVPQNLSASRPQDRQFILSSKKLLLSDSGFYLCAWSLAGQGGGYTFGSGTRLTVV.